Listed below are T cell receptor beta chains from one sample, sequenced in a study of T cells after yellow fever vaccination. In TCRdb, the 5' RACE reads were re-called with MiXCR into one record per CDR3 protein. In the table there are just over 300,000 distinct CDR3 sequences, roughly 3.5% of which are singletons. Specimen: PBMCs, collected on the day of the yellow fever booster vaccination. These receptors came from a man between 18 and 29 years old who received the YFV17D yellow fever vaccine. CDR3s leave out the opening cysteine and the closing phenylalanine or tryptophan. The order of the fields is V gene, J gene, CDR3 protein.

TRBV7-9	TRBJ2-5	ASSSLLAGGGETQY
TRBV7-9	TRBJ2-5	ASSLPGARETQY
TRBV6-2/TRBV6-3	TRBJ2-2	ASSYSLFGNGGELF
TRBV5-6	TRBJ2-1	ASRGYWGGNEQF
TRBV7-8	TRBJ2-3	ASSLPTSGGPSTDTQY
TRBV5-1	TRBJ2-6	ASSHTGSPSGANVLT
TRBV7-2	TRBJ1-1	ASSLRTELNTEAF
TRBV6-6	TRBJ1-5	ASSYGPHALGTRDSNQPQH
TRBV11-3	TRBJ1-1	ASSRDIRRAF
TRBV5-1	TRBJ2-1	ASSTGTGEWNEQF
TRBV27	TRBJ1-5	ASRRTSGTPAQH
TRBV20-1	TRBJ2-2	SASSSGGADTGELF
TRBV29-1	TRBJ1-1	SVEGTGGRPEAF
TRBV4-2	TRBJ1-5	ASSQAQRVNQPQH
TRBV12-3/TRBV12-4	TRBJ2-3	ASSLGLAADTQY
TRBV4-1	TRBJ1-5	ASSGTAGGKQPQH
TRBV7-6	TRBJ2-1	ASSLGILDEQF
TRBV7-3	TRBJ2-1	ASSPRGLAGASSYNEQF
TRBV20-1	TRBJ1-6	SAPGRNNSPLH
TRBV6-2/TRBV6-3	TRBJ2-7	ASSLTAYEQY
TRBV5-1	TRBJ2-2	ASSQMRGPGELF
TRBV7-2	TRBJ2-1	VAGRGGPVNEQF
TRBV12-3/TRBV12-4	TRBJ1-2	ASRLDRLRYT
TRBV20-1	TRBJ1-1	SAPRLGRWDTEAF
TRBV12-3/TRBV12-4	TRBJ1-4	ASTARPAEKLF
TRBV11-2	TRBJ1-2	ASSLANYGYT
TRBV28	TRBJ2-3	ASTLGGQGPPITQY
TRBV6-2/TRBV6-3	TRBJ2-1	ASTQRRNEQF
TRBV6-6	TRBJ1-6	ASSSTIGALGSPLH
TRBV11-1	TRBJ2-5	ASSGQDQETLY
TRBV6-1	TRBJ2-2	ANSRTVNDGELF
TRBV11-2	TRBJ1-4	ASSSRGQGIGEKLF
TRBV5-6	TRBJ1-4	ASSLLQLSTNEKLF
TRBV10-3	TRBJ2-6	AISAVEAGANVLT
TRBV7-9	TRBJ2-3	ATEGDTQY
TRBV4-3	TRBJ2-5	ASSQELNRARETQY
TRBV27	TRBJ1-1	ASSPPGRAEAF
TRBV28	TRBJ2-1	ASSEVTGGNEQF